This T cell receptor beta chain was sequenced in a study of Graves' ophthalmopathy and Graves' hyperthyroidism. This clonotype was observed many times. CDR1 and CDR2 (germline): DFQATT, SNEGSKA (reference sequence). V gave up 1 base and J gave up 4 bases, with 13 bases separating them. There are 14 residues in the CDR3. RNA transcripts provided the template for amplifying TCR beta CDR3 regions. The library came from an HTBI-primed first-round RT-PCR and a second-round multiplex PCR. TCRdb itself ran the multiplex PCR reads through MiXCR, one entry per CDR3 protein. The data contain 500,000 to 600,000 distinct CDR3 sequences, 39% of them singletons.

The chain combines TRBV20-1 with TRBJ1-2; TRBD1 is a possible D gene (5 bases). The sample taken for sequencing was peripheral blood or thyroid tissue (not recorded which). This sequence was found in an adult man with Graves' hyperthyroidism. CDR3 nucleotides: TGCAGTGCTAGAGTGAGCGCAGGGCTCTATGGCTACACCTTC. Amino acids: CSARVSAGLYGYTF.